This T cell receptor beta chain originates from a study of shared clonotypes between healthy human individuals. Germline CDR1 SEHNR, CDR2 FQNEAQ (reference sequence). The CDR3 covers 13 residues. V was pared by 5 bases and J by 6 bases, with 13 bases between. This clone was detected only a few times. Terminally differentiated effector memory CD45RA+ cells were left out of the naive CD8 fraction, which was CD45RO-negative and positively selected for CCR7. For every subset, genomic DNA was evenly distributed across several immunoSEQ plates. Only in-frame clones appear in the TCRdb table, and some are missing; sequencing was by immunoSEQ multiplex PCR. In the table there are around 1.9 million clones, roughly 93% of which are singletons.

The receptor was derived from a man in his late teens or twenties in good health. Some clones in this sample may be carry-over from other donors' samples. Sequencing was performed on naive CD8+ T cells from PBMCs. The rearrangement joins TRBV7-9 to TRBJ1-2, with D unclear. DNA for the CDR3: TGTGCCAGCAGCCCCCCGGGCTCCGATGGCTACACCTTC. Translating gives CASSPPGSDGYTF.